Shown below are 3 T cell receptor beta chains from a single sample sequenced in a study of cytomegalovirus exposure and HLA in healthy donors. Generated by immunoSEQ multiplex PCR, the TCRdb table keeps only in-frame clones and is missing some. The sample consists of 200,000 to 250,000 clones, around 86% of them appearing once. Source material: PBMCs. These receptors were obtained from a woman younger than 30 in good health and CMV-seropositive.

In the case of this clone: The sample contains more than one DNA sequence encoding this CDR3. The DNA for the CDR3 is TGTGCCAGCAGCCCTCGGACAGGGGGCAATGAAAAACTGTTTTTT. Translating it yields CASSPRTGGNEKLFF. The chain has TRBV7-9 and TRBJ1-4, with 11 bases aligning to TRBD1. J gave up 5 bases and V 5 bases, and 4 bases lay outside the gene matches. Germline V gene data show CDR1 as SEHNR and CDR2 as FQNEAQ (reference sequence). This CDR3 region has 15 residues.

The chain uses TRBV28 and TRBJ2-7, with 8 bases aligning to TRBD1. The trim removed 2 bases at V and 0 bases at J, leaving 9 bases unmatched. The CDR3 is 17 amino acids. CDR1 and CDR2 from the germline V gene are MDHEN and SYDVKM. As DNA, the CDR3 is TGTGCCAGCAGTTTACCACGGACAGGGCCGAGCTCCTACGAGCAGTACTTC. Its translation is CASSLPRTGPSSYEQYF.

The sample holds a few counts of this clone. The chain uses TRBV18 and TRBJ1-5, with 7 bases that match TRBD1. Unmatched junction bases numbered 10, after V lost 3 bases and J lost 2 bases. This CDR3 region has 17 residues. Germline lookup yields CDR1 KGHSH and CDR2 LQKENI. CDR3 in amino acids: CASSPSQGNTGNQPQHF. The CDR3 DNA reads as TGTGCCAGCTCACCGTCACAGGGGAATACTGGCAATCAGCCCCAGCATTTT.